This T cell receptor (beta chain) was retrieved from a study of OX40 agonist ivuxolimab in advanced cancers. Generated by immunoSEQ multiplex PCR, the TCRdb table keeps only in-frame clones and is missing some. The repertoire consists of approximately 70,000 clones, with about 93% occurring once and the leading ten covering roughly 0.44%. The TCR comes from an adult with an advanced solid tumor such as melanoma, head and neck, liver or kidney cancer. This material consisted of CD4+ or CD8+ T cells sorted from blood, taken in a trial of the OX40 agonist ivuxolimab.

The CDR3 nucleotides read TGTGCCAGCAGTTACTCGTACGACGACTACGAGCAGTACTTC. Translated, it gives CASSYSYDDYEQYF. The chain couples TRBV6-5 to TRBJ2-7, with unresolved D. The CDR3 covers 14 residues. Germline V gene data show CDR1 as MNHEY and CDR2 as SVGAGI. The ends were cut back, 0 bases at V and 3 bases at J, with 9 bases in the middle.